This T cell receptor beta chain was sequenced for a study of blood T cell repertoires in COVID-19. Study-wide background: Samples representing acute and convalescent COVID-19 were sourced from the United States, Italy and Spain. PBMCs, B-cell-depleted T cells, or T cells were the source of the cDNA or gDNA that made up the material.

Participant reports of clinical history set cohort assignment. The method was immunoSEQ multiplex PCR; TCRdb's version includes in-frame clones alone and lacks a portion of them. The data show around 500,000 clones, approximately 91% seen once. Trimming at V came to 4 bases and at J to 7 bases, leaving 6 bases not matched to a gene. Germline V CDR1 and CDR2: KGHDR, SFDVKD. CDR3 size: 16 residues. The chain recombines TRBV24-1 with TRBJ2-2, with 12 nucleotides matching TRBD1. The receptor comes from a woman aged 55-75 years who had recovered from COVID-19. Sequenced: PBMCs or T cells enriched from blood (not recorded which). The CDR3 sequence is CATSDSGQGAVGELFF. The CDR3 DNA reads TGTGCCACCAGTGACTCGGGACAGGGGGCGGTCGGGGAGCTGTTTTTT.